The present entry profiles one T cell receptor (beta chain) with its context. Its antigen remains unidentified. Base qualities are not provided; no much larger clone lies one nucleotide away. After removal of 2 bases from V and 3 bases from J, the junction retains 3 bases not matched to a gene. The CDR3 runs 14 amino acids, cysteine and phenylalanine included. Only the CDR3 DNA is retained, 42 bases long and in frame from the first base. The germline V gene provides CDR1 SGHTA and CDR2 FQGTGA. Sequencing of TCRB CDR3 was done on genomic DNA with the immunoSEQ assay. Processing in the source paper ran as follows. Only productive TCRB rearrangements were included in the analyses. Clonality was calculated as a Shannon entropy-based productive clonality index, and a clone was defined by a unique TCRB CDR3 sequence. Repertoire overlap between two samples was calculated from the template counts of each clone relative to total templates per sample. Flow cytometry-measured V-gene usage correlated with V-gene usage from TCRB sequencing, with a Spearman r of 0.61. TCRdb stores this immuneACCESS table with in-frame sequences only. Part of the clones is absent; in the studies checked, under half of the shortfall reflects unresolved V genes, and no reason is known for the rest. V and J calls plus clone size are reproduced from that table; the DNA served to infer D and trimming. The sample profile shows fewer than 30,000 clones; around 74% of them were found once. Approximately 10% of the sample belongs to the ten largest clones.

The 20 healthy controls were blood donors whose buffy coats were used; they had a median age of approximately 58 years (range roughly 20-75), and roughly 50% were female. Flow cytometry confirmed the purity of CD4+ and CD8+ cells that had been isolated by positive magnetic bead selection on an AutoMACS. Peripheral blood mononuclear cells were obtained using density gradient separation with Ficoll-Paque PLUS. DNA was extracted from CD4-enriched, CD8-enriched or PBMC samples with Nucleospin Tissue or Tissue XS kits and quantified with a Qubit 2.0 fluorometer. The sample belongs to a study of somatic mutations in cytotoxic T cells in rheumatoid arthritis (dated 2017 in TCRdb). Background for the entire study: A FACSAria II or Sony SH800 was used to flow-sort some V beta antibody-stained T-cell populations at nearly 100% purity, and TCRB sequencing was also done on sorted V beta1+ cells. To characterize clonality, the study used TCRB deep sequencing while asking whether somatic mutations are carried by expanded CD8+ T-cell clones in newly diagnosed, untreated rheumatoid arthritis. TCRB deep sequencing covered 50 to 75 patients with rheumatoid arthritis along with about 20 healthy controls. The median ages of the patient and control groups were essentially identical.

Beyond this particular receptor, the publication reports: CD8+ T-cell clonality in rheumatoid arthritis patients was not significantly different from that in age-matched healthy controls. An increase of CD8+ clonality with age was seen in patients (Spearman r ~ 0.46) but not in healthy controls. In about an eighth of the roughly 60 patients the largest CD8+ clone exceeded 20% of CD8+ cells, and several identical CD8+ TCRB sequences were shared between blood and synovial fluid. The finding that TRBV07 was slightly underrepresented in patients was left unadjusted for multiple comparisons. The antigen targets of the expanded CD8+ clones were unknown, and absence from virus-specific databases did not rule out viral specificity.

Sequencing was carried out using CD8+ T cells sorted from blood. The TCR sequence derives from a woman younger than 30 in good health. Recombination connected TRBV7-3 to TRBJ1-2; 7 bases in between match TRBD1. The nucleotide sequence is TGTGCCAGCAGCTTAGCAGGGGGAGACTATGGCTACACCTTC. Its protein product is CASSLAGGDYGYTF.